Sequencing of this TCR beta chain was carried out in a study of T cells in Graves' hyperthyroidism and ophthalmopathy. Broader study findings: Researchers found most expanded thyroid clonotypes above 0.001 in blood as well.

Disease duration under 2 months; hyperthyroidism patients were aged 18 to 65. A roughly 9.3 ml volume of fresh peripheral blood provided the PBMCs. There are many counts of this clonotype. The antigen is unknown. It was RNA transcripts that yielded the amplified TCR beta CDR3 regions. A first-round RT-PCR of the TCR CDR3 used the HTBI primer set. TCRdb reanalysed the multiplex PCR reads using MiXCR and keeps one entry per CDR3 protein. Among about 620,000 distinct CDR3 sequences, roughly 16% were seen once, and the ten largest hold around 4%. V lost 7 bases, J lost 0 bases, and 7 bases lay in between. This CDR3 comprises 14 residues. In germline, CDR1 is SNHLY, CDR2 FYNNEI.

This rearrangement joins TRBV2 to TRBJ2-6; D unresolved. This clonotype was obtained from a woman in her twenties or thirties with Graves' hyperthyroidism. The sequenced sample consisted of blood. CDR3 nucleotides: TGTGCCAGCAATAGGGACTCTGGGGCCAACGTCCTGACTTTC. Translation gives CASNRDSGANVLTF.